This T cell receptor beta chain was recovered during a study of T cell changes during pregnancy in multiple sclerosis. The CDR3 runs 15 residues. V dropped 3 bases and J dropped 5; count of bases not matched to a gene: 9. Germline CDR1 is KGHSH and CDR2 is LQKENI. Produced via immunoSEQ multiplex PCR; TCRdb's table is partial and in-frame only. The repertoire holds around 39,000 clones, with about 90% as singletons. This clonotype originated in a female donor with multiple sclerosis, enrolled in a pregnancy study. Sequencing was performed on CD4+ T cells from peripheral blood mononuclear cells, taken before pregnancy. This chain uses TRBV18 with TRBJ2-7; the match to TRBD2 covers 8 bases. CDR3: CASSPGSGRDNEQYF. CDR3 coding DNA: TGTGCCAGCTCACCGGGCAGCGGGAGAGATAACGAGCAGTACTTC.